This TCR beta chain was found in a study of blood T cell repertoires in COVID-19 (dated by TCRdb to the early 2020s). Notes on the research overall: The collaborator samples originated in the United States, Italy and Spain and spanned the acute and convalescent phases of COVID-19. Nearly every sample came with metadata listing a de-identified subject ID, COVID-19 status, age in years and sex. The dataset comprised deeply sampled blood TCRbeta repertoires from subjects exposed to, actively infected with, or recovered from COVID-19. Where available, HLA class I and class II types were taken from metadata supplied by the sample provider and were not determined by assay-based typing. The samples were drawn from two sources: the first 160 participants of the ongoing ImmuneRACE study, and 1,000 to 1,500 subjects contributed by 6 global collaborators. The prospective study material was composed of cDNA or gDNA derived from T cells, B-cell-depleted T cells, or PBMCs. A freely available public database, intended as a resource for researchers studying the immune response to SARS-CoV-2, is where the repertoires were released. General findings and caveats noted by the study authors: The quantity of clinical and demographic metadata differed by source and by participant and was supplied without curation.

In Seattle, one collaborating source enrolled patients while the infection was active and tracked those patients longitudinally over the course of disease. Collaborating institutions collected whole blood in K2EDTA tubes following their own protocols. For TCRbeta analysis, collaborator samples were shipped as frozen whole blood, as isolated PBMCs, or as DNA extracted from either sample type. The germline V end is reduced by 4 bases and the J end by 0 bases; junction bases left unmatched: 7. Taken from the germline V gene, the CDR1 and CDR2 loops are SGDLS and YYNGEE. Reading from cysteine to phenylalanine, the CDR3 counts 17 amino acids. Only the CDR3 portion is preserved as DNA: 51 bases, with reading frame beginning at the first base. Regarding this clone: The target of this receptor is not known. Base qualities were left out, and no much larger clone turns up one base away.

TCRbeta CDR3 regions were amplified from genomic DNA using the immunoSEQ Assay, a bias-controlled multiplex PCR. The original methods were these. The number of nucleated cells in each sample was estimated by amplification of reference gene primers within the assay. To quantify the absolute abundance of each unique TCRbeta CDR3 rearrangement, sequence reads were collapsed and filtered. For each sample, productive Simpson clonality was calculated as the square root of Simpson's diversity index across productive rearrangements. TCRdb re-hosts the immuneACCESS table, in-frame sequences only. Its copies lack some clones; in the studies checked, an unresolved V gene accounts for under half of them, and the cause for the rest is not known. From that table come the V and J calls and clone size; the DNA was used to work out D and trimming. This sample comprises 500,000 to 600,000 clones, roughly nine tenths of them detected only once. The ten biggest clones cover roughly 8% of the sample.

The sequence derives from a woman aged 45 to 65 with COVID-19, enrolled during active disease. The sequence links TRBV9 to TRBJ1-6; 7 middle bases align to TRBD1. The sample consisted of peripheral blood. The DNA sequence follows: TGTGCCAGCAGCTACAGGGGCGATAGCTCCTATAATTCACCCCTCCACTTT. This codes for CASSYRGDSSYNSPLHF.